What follows are 26 T cell receptor beta chains derived from one specimen sequenced in a study of blood T cell repertoires in COVID-19 (TCRdb year 2020). The method was the immunoSEQ multiplex PCR assay. Entries here come from immuneACCESS through TCRdb and include only in-frame sequences with V and J called. Some clones fail to appear in such tables; in the studies checked, an unresolved V gene covers under half of the shortfall, and the cause of the remainder is unknown. This sample comprises 150,000 to 200,000 clones, about 75% of them detected only once. About 26% of the sample lies in the top ten. What was sequenced was peripheral blood. The receptor source for this set is an older woman with acute or convalescent COVID-19.

This clone is a singleton in its sample. This rearrangement joins TRBV5-1 to TRBJ2-2; 10 nucleotides line up with TRBD1. The germline V gene has CDR1 SGHRS and CDR2 YFSETQ. V lost 4 bases to trimming and J lost 3 bases; unmatched junction nucleotides: 6. The CDR3 length is 16 residues. CDR3 residues: CASSVPGQGHTGELFF. DNA of the CDR3: TGCGCCAGCAGCGTACCGGGACAGGGGCACACCGGGGAGCTGTTTTTT.

This rearrangement joins TRBV5-1 to TRBJ1-2, with a tentative D call TRBD1 (5 bases). Trimming took off 4 bases at V and 2 bases at J, with 12 bases between the two ends. Germline CDR1 SGHRS, CDR2 YFSETQ. The CDR3 length is 14 residues. CDR3 in DNA: TGCGCCAGCAGCCAGGACGGGGGGAACTATGGCTACACCTTC. Its protein product is CASSQDGGNYGYTF.

This clone was counted only a few times. This sequence joins TRBV27 and TRBJ1-1; D not certain. The CDR3 length is 13 residues. From germline, CDR1 is MNHEY and CDR2 SMNVEV (reference sequence). The V gene lost 5 bases and the J gene lost 2 bases, with 9 bases spanning the gap. This chain's CDR3 is CASSLGSNTEAFF. The CDR3 DNA reads TGTGCCAGCAGTCTCGGGTCTAACACTGAAGCTTTCTTT.

The gene calls are TRBV2 and TRBJ1-5; D unclear. CDR3 length equals 14 residues. Trimming removed 2 bases at V and 8 bases at J, with 13 bases between. The germline V gene has CDR1 SNHLY and CDR2 FYNNEI. The CDR3 DNA reads as TGTGCCAGCAGTGAAATCGGAATAGGAGAGCCCCAGCATTTT. This codes for CASSEIGIGEPQHF.

This rearrangement joins TRBV9 to TRBJ2-5, with D uncertain. The CDR3 has 15 amino acids. From germline, CDR1 is SGDLS and CDR2 YYNGEE. The V end lost 4 bases, the J end lost 3 bases, and 16 bases lay between the germline ends. CDR3 DNA sequence: TGTGCCAGCAGCTCCTCCCTACGCGGCGAAGAGACCCAGTACTTC. Amino acids: CASSSSLRGEETQYF.

This clone appeared a single time. The chain joins TRBV20-1 to TRBJ2-7, with a possible D match to TRBD1 (5 bases). Trimming removed 3 bases at V and 3 bases at J, with 9 bases between. The CDR3 extends over 12 amino acids. Germline CDR1 DFQATT, CDR2 SNEGSKA (reference sequence). The CDR3 is CSASEQGYEQYF. The CDR3 DNA is TGCAGTGCTAGTGAGCAGGGCTACGAGCAGTACTTC.

This rearrangement joins TRBV19 to TRBJ2-1; the match to TRBD1 covers 8 bases. Germline lookup yields CDR1 LNHDA and CDR2 SQIVND (reference sequence). The CDR3 consists of 14 residues. V lost 6 bases and J lost 3; bases outside the gene matches: 4. CDR3 sequence: CASSATGGYNEQFF. The CDR3, as DNA: TGTGCCAGTAGCGCTACAGGGGGCTACAATGAGCAGTTCTTC.

The chain has TRBV2 and TRBJ2-1, with D possibly matching TRBD1 (6 bases). Per germline, CDR1 SNHLY and CDR2 FYNNEI. Trimming pared 5 bases from V and 7 bases from J, leaving 21 bases between. The CDR3 is made up of 16 amino acids. Here the CDR3 DNA reads TGTGCCAGCAGTAGGGGGTTTGGGGCCGGTGGGAATGAGCAGTTCTTC. Amino acids: CASSRGFGAGGNEQFF.

DNA of the CDR3: TGTGCCAGCACCCTATCGAACACTGAAGCTTTCTTT. It yields the protein CASTLSNTEAFF. The chain combines TRBV12-3 or TRBV12-4 with TRBJ1-1, with unresolved D. The CDR3 runs 12 residues. The germline V and J ends were trimmed by 7 bases and 1 base, with 7 bases remaining between them.

The chain recombines TRBV9 with TRBJ2-5; 10 bases align to TRBD2. CDR3 length equals 15 residues. Germline CDR1 is SGDLS and CDR2 is YYNGEE. Unmatched junction bases numbered 10, after V lost 6 bases and J lost 5 bases. The CDR3 loop is CASNKAGGSSETQYF. Written as DNA, the CDR3 is TGTGCCAGCAACAAAGCGGGAGGGAGTTCGGAGACCCAGTACTTC.

The CDR3 sequence is CASSLRTGSYNEQFF. The CDR3 DNA is TGTGCCAGCAGCTTACGAACGGGATCCTACAATGAGCAGTTCTTC. V gene TRBV7-2 combines with J gene TRBJ2-1; a possible D gene is TRBD2 (5 bases). Trimming stripped 2 bases from V and 1 base from J, with 9 bases between. The germline CDR1 and CDR2 sequences are SGHTA and FQGNSA. The CDR3 spans 15 residues.

The gene calls are TRBV25-1 and TRBJ2-7; TRBD2 matches at 10 bases. Germline CDR1 and CDR2: MGHDK and SYGVNS. V was clipped by 2 bases and J by 2 bases; unmatched bases: 6. The CDR3 spans 16 residues. The CDR3 coding sequence is TGTGCCAGCAGTGAAAGAGCGGGAGGGCCCCCCTACGAGCAGTACTTC. It encodes CASSERAGGPPYEQYF.

The chain employs TRBV15 and TRBJ2-7; no reliable D call. Between the trimmed V and J ends, which lost 4 bases and 1 base, there was a span of 8 bases. There are 13 residues in the CDR3. In germline, CDR1 is LNHNV, CDR2 YYDKDF (reference sequence). CDR3: CATSNELSYEQYF. The CDR3 nucleotides are TGTGCCACCAGCAACGAGCTATCCTACGAGCAGTACTTC.

This chain connects TRBV24-1 to TRBJ2-3; 13 bases fit TRBD2. The CDR3 extends over 18 amino acids. Germline CDR1 reads KGHDR; CDR2 reads SFDVKD. Trimming removed 2 bases from V and 4 bases from J; junction bases left unmatched: 8. The CDR3 sequence: CATSDSAGLAGVADTQYF. The CDR3 coding sequence is TGTGCCACCAGTGATTCTGCCGGACTAGCGGGAGTGGCAGATACGCAGTATTTT.

V usage is TRBV5-6 and J usage is TRBJ1-1; TRBD1 agrees at 8 bases. The V and J ends lost 5 bases and 4 bases, in that order; junction bases with no gene match: 7. This CDR3 is 14 amino acids long. Germline values: CDR1 SGHDT, CDR2 YYEEEE. The CDR3: CASSDRGKSTEAFF. CDR3 DNA sequence: TGTGCCAGCAGTGACAGGGGCAAGAGCACTGAAGCTTTCTTT.

The V gene is TRBV13, the J gene TRBJ2-3; 7 bases line up with TRBD2. CDR1 is PRHDT and CDR2 is FYEKMQ in the germline V gene (reference sequence). J lost 12 bases, V lost 3 bases, and 3 bases had no gene match. The CDR3 has 11 amino acids. The CDR3, as DNA: TGTGCCAGCAGCTTGGGAGGGATCCAGTATTTT. It is translated as CASSLGGIQYF.

The chain combines TRBV9 with TRBJ2-2; 12 nucleotides align to TRBD1. Trimming at V came to 4 bases and at J to 2 bases, leaving 3 bases not matched to a gene. Germline lookup yields CDR1 SGDLS and CDR2 YYNGEE. The CDR3 spans 16 residues. Here the CDR3 reads CASSPGTGGNTGELFF. CDR3 DNA sequence: TGTGCCAGCAGCCCCGGGACAGGGGGCAACACCGGGGAGCTGTTTTTT.

The chain carries TRBV5-1 and TRBJ1-1, with unresolved D. V was pared by 2 bases and J by 5 bases, with 16 bases between. The V gene's germline CDR1 is SGHRS and CDR2 YFSETQ. There are 15 residues in the CDR3. Here the CDR3 reads CASSFVPSGGTEAFF. CDR3 in DNA: TGCGCCAGCAGCTTTGTTCCCTCGGGCGGGACTGAAGCTTTCTTT.

CDR3 sequence reads: CASSSNQETQYF. The CDR3, as DNA: TGTGCCAGCAGTTCCAACCAAGAGACCCAGTACTTC. This chain joins TRBV7-2 and TRBJ2-5; D ambiguous. V was trimmed by 6 bases and J by 0 bases, leaving 5 bases between them. CDR3 length: 12 residues. Germline assignment: CDR1 SGHTA and CDR2 FQGNSA.

The CDR3 loop reads CAWSAPGQGRTEAFF. DNA for the CDR3: TGTGCCTGGAGTGCTCCTGGACAGGGAAGAACTGAAGCTTTCTTT. V gene TRBV30 combines with J gene TRBJ1-1, with 8 bases that match TRBD1. Germline lookup yields CDR1 GTSNPN and CDR2 SVGIG (reference sequence). CDR3 size: 15 residues. After removal of 1 base from V and 5 bases from J, the junction contained 9 bases not matched to a gene.

The chain has TRBV6-1 and TRBJ2-7; D not certain. Germline V gene data show CDR1 as MNHNS and CDR2 as SASEGT. The CDR3 loop spans 13 amino acids. Trimming took 3 bases from V and 2 from J, leaving 8 bases between them. CDR3 amino acids: CASSDDNAYEQYF. The CDR3 nucleotides are TGTGCCAGCAGTGATGACAATGCCTACGAGCAGTACTTC.

V is TRBV7-8 and J is TRBJ1-4; 7 nucleotides align to TRBD1. The germline V gene encodes CDR1 SGHVS and CDR2 FQNEAQ. This CDR3 region has 15 residues. After removal of 6 bases from V and 4 bases from J, the junction contained 8 bases not matched to a gene. CDR3 DNA sequence: TGTGCCAGCAGTTTTACAGGGGAGATTAATGAAAAACTGTTTTTT. Protein: CASSFTGEINEKLFF.

Written as DNA, the CDR3 is TGTGCCAGCAGCCTCAACAGAGGGTCGACCGGGGAGCTGTTTTTT. It is translated as CASSLNRGSTGELFF. The rearrangement joins TRBV3-1 (or the pseudogene TRBV3-2) to TRBJ2-2; D possibly corresponds to TRBD2 (5 bases). Germline lookup yields CDR1 LGHDT and CDR2 YNNKEL (reference sequence). The V end was cut by 4 bases, the J end by 5 bases, with 14 bases between. The CDR3 is made up of 15 amino acids.

This clone was seen only once. V is TRBV14 and J is TRBJ2-7; 9 bases map to TRBD2. The CDR3 runs 16 residues. With V trimmed by 0 bases and J by 2 bases, 5 bases remained unmatched. The germline gives CDR1 SGHDN, CDR2 FVKESK. Written as DNA, the CDR3 is TGTGCCAGCAGCCAAGATGGTAGCGGGAGTGCCTACGAGCAGTACTTC. Translated, it gives CASSQDGSGSAYEQYF.

The rearrangement joins TRBV30 to TRBJ1-2, with a weak D call TRBD1 (5 bases). Trimming cost V 1 base and J 4 bases, with 13 bases left between them. CDR3 size: 14 residues. Germline V gene sequence: CDR1 GTSNPN, CDR2 SVGIG (reference sequence). The CDR3 spells CAWSGTKTVYGYTF. The CDR3 bases are TGTGCCTGGAGTGGGACCAAGACAGTCTATGGCTACACCTTC.

CDR3 protein: CASSTRQEFEKLFF. The CDR3 DNA sequence: TGTGCCAGTAGTACTCGACAGGAATTTGAAAAACTGTTTTTT. This sequence joins TRBV19 and TRBJ1-4, with D possibly matching TRBD1 (6 bases). The V end lost 4 bases, the J end lost 7 bases, and 13 bases lay between the germline ends. The CDR3 is made up of 14 amino acids. CDR1 and CDR2 (germline): LNHDA, SQIVND (reference sequence).